The T cell receptor (beta chain) under discussion was sequenced for a study of T cell responses to AZD1222 COVID-19 vaccine. Assay: immunoSEQ multiplex PCR; the TCRdb copy retains only in-frame clones and omits some. The table shows around 99,000 clones, with about 90% occurring only once. V lost 4 bases and J lost 5, with 14 bases in between. Germline V CDR1 and CDR2: SGHRS, YFSETQ. CDR3 length equals 14 residues. The source of this sequence is an adult in good health. The material sequenced was peripheral blood, taken on day 0 of AZD1222 vaccination. The gene calls are TRBV5-1 and TRBJ2-3; D is perhaps TRBD1 (5 bases). The CDR3 nucleotides read TGCGCCAGCAGCCTGCAGGGTCCCCAAGATACGCAGTATTTT. Protein: CASSLQGPQDTQYF.